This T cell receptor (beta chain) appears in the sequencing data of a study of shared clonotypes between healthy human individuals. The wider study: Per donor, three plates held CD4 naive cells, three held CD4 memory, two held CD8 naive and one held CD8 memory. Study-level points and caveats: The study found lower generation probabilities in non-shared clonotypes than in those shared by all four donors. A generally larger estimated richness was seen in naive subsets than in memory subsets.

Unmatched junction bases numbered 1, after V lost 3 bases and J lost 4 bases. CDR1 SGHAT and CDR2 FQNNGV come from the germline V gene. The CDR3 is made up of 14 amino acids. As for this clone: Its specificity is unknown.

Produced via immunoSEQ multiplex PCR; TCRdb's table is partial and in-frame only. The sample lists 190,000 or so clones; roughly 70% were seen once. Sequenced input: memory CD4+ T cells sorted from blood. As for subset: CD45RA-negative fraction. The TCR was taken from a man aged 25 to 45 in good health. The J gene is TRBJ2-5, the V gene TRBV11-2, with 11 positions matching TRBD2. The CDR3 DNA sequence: TGTGCCAGCAGCTTTAGCGGGAGGGTAGAGACCCAGTACTTC. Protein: CASSFSGRVETQYF.